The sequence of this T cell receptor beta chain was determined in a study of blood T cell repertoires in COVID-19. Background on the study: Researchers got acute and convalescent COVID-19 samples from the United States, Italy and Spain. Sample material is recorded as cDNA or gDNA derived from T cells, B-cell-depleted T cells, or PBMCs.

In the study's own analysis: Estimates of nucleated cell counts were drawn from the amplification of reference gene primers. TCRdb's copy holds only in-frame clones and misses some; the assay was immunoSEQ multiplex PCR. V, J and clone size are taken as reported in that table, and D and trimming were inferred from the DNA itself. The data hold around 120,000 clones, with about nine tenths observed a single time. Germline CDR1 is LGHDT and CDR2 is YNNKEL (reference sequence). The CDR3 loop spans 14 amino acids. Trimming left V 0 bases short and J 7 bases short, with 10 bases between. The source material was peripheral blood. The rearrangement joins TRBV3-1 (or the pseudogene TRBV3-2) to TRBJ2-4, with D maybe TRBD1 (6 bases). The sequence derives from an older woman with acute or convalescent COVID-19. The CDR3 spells CASSQEGHGNIQYF. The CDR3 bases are TGTGCCAGCAGCCAAGAGGGACACGGGAACATTCAGTACTTC.